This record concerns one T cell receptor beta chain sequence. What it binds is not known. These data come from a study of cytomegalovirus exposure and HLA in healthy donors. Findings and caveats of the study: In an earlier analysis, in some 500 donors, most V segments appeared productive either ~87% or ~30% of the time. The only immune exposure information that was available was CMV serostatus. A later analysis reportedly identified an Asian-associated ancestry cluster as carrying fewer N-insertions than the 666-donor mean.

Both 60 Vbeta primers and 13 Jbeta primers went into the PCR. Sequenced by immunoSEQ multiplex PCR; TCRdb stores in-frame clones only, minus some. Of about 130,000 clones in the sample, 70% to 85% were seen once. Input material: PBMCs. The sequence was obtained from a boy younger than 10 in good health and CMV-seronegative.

The CDR3 sequence is CASTGAGLSGANVLTF. The CDR3 nucleotides are TGTGCCAGCACCGGGGCGGGGCTCTCTGGGGCCAACGTCCTGACTTTC. The V call is TRBV2, the J call TRBJ2-6, with D perhaps matching TRBD2 (6 bases). The germline V gene encodes CDR1 SNHLY and CDR2 FYNNEI. There are 16 residues in the CDR3. V was pared by 7 bases and J by 0 bases, with 13 bases between. Full variable domain (remainder filled in from reference TRBV2 and TRBJ2-6): EPEVTQTPSHQVTQMGQEVILRCVPISNHLYFYWYRQILGQKVEFLVSFYNNEISEKSEIFDDQFSVERPDGSNFTLKIRSTKLEDSAMYFCASTGAGLSGANVLTFGAGSRLTVL.